This record covers a single T cell receptor (beta chain). Which antigen it targets is not known. This sample was taken from a study of cytomegalovirus exposure and HLA in healthy donors (dated by TCRdb to about 2017). Regarding the complete study: In an earlier analysis of approximately 500 of the donors, under 300 Gb of sequence data and 100 million or so unique TCR beta sequences from 180 million or so T cells were reported. To predict cytomegalovirus infection status, the study brought together high-throughput TCR immunosequencing, statistical association of individual TCRs with disease status, and machine learning. All discovery cohort repertoires had been generated on a single sequencing platform. A later analysis re-examined previously published TCR beta repertoires from several hundred donors and added high-resolution HLA genotyping to investigate patterns of TCR occurrence. Both class I and class II loci were covered by HLA typing, at four-digit resolution. An early release covering roughly 580 HLA-typed donors comprised around 300 gigabases of sequencing data and approximately 80 million unique TCR sequences. The genetic ancestry cluster associated with self-reported Caucasian donors included roughly four fifths of the roughly 400 genotyped donors. Genome-wide SNP genotypes for about 60% of the roughly 700 donors were used in a later genetic analysis, which treated that subset as a discovery cohort. In the later analysis, no new phenotypic data were used to find candidate immune exposures; instead, reliance was placed on TCR beta sequences and their occurrence across donors. To decide whether each TCR beta V gene segment behaved as functional or pseudogenic, an earlier analysis of 587 of the donors relied on high-throughput TCR beta sequencing. Roughly five DR-DQ haplotypes were treated as single units for association and clustering because of strong linkage in the cohort. Along with the roughly 670-subject first cohort, a separate validation cohort of around 110 different subjects was used. Donor age, sex, ethnicity and CMV serostatus were collected together with the repertoire data. The number of typed donors differed by locus: about 620-640 for A, B, C, DRB1 and DQB1; 522 for DQA1; 600 to 610 for DPA1; and some 430 for DPB1. The study profiled the T cell repertoires of fewer than 850 subjects by immunosequencing and related them to cytomegalovirus serostatus. The study aimed to test whether signatures of past pathogen exposure could be identified by cataloging public T cell receptors. Among some 410 genotyped donors of the cohort, an average of roughly 230,000 unique TCR beta nucleotide sequences was sequenced per donor, of which approximately 18% were non-productive.

Preparation of the library involved the immunoSEQ multiplex PCR assay. For the multiplex PCR, a mixture combining 60 forward primers for TCR Vbeta segments and 13 reverse primers for TCR Jbeta segments was used. A multiplex PCR assay on genomic DNA amplified the CDR3 region of rearranged TCR beta genes. The amplified TCR beta libraries were sequenced on the Illumina HiSeq System as 87-base-pair reads. The study's processing was this. A later analysis tallied approximately 87 million unique TCR beta chains across the 550 to 850 repertoires, and about 10 million of those chains were shared by two or more donors. A nearest-neighbor algorithm error-corrected the raw reads and collapsed the reads into unique sequences, merging closely related sequences to remove PCR and sequencing errors. Alignment of CDR3 sequences to IMGT reference sequences was used to assign V, D and J gene segments. For a sequence to be retained, at least a six-nucleotide match to both a V gene segment and a J gene segment was required. A rearrangement was called productive if the CDR3 had no stop codons and remained in frame with V and J, and every other rearrangement was called non-productive. Following IMGT convention, CDR3 was defined as the stretch from the second conserved V-encoded cysteine up to the conserved J-encoded phenylalanine. Sequences without an unambiguous match to a single V gene segment were excluded from the earlier analysis of about 600 of the donors. An earlier analysis of 587 of the donors classified V segments as functional when productive rearrangements were above 56.7% and as segregating when the standard deviation between donors was above 5%. A statistical classification framework was developed to diagnose cytomegalovirus status using the catalog of TCR beta chain sequences. A later analysis assigned V and J genes by comparing TCR nucleotide sequences with IMGT/GENE-DB human TR gene sequences. Using the TCRdist pipeline, a later analysis assigned CDR3 sequences along with most-parsimonious VDJ recombination scenarios. In a later analysis, each TCR beta chain was defined by its CDR3 amino acid sequence together with its V-gene family, and reads without a unique V-gene family were excluded. To address suspected cross-contamination and a sequencing artifact, a later analysis removed 592 highly shared, low-generation-probability nucleotide sequences. A later analysis calculated a clonal expansion index for each public chain from normalized within-repertoire ranks of inferred template counts. In a later analysis, generation probabilities were computed using a VDJ recombination model fitted to out-of-frame rearrangements, and the results were checked against IGoR. A later analysis scored TCR-TCR, TCR-HLA and TCR-CMV co-occurrence with hypergeometric tests, applying a repertoire-size bias correction to TCR pairs. To estimate false discovery rates, a later analysis permuted the HLA or CMV assignments 20 times. In a later analysis, co-occurring TCRs were grouped using DBSCAN, and TCRdist sequence similarity was added for clustering within HLA-allele-positive subsets. For co-occurrence clustering, repertoires with fewer than 30,000 or more than 120,000 public chains were excluded, along with five repertoires with anomalous nucleotide sharing. The immuneACCESS repertoire file appears here via TCRdb, limited to in-frame rearrangements. These files lack a portion of the clones; in checked studies, under half of the deficit traces to unresolved V genes, and the cause of the others is not known. V, J and clone size are taken as reported in that table, and D and trimming were inferred from the DNA itself. The data table for this sample lists 130,000 to 150,000 clones. Approximately 1.5% of the sample lies in the top ten.

Measured from the cysteine to the phenylalanine, the CDR3 is 14 residues long. The only DNA kept is the CDR3, 42 bases in frame from the first base. The germline V gene (reference sequence) supplies CDR1 WNHNN and CDR2 SYGVQD. At the junction V is shortened by 6 bases and J by 3 bases; bases outside the gene matches: 5. Broader findings and caveats from the paper: In an earlier analysis of over 550 of the donors, most TCR beta V segments were observed in productive rearrangements about 90% or about 30% of the time, broadly matching IMGT annotations. For the cohort, immune exposure information was limited to CMV serostatus. In a later analysis, most CMV-associated TCR beta chains were found to appear HLA-restricted, with HLA associations seemingly driven largely by CMV exposure. A cluster of highly shared sequence variants was judged likely to be a technical artifact of the sequencing pipeline. Because some donors lacked HLA typing at each locus, the association tests relied only on the typed subset. In a later analysis, HLA-associated TCR beta chains were found to be more clonally expanded and to have lower generation probabilities than equally common non-associated chains. While some public TCRs were present in many individuals, most TCR sequences turned up only very rarely across donors. A later genetic analysis reported fewer N-insertions in productive TCRs among donors in an Asian-associated ancestry cluster than the roughly 700-donor mean. At a false discovery rate of 0.05, a later analysis linked 15,000 to 20,000 TCR beta sequences to specific HLA alleles. Because counts were too low, seventeen rarely observed V segments, including chromosome 9 orphons, were excluded from the earlier analysis of some 590 of the donors. Linkage disequilibrium might explain the correlated functional status among segregating V segments, but an unknown experimental factor could not be ruled out. V-gene and J-gene trimming of TCR beta chains was associated with a missense DCLRE1C variant in a later genetic analysis, and the association was replicated in an independent cohort. The authors suggested that the approach could potentially be generalized to other disease states and immunological phenotypes. A further reported finding was that TCR beta sequences accurately predicted the HLA-A and HLA-B alleles for most subjects in the first cohort. Several of the top co-occurrence clusters appeared to be linked to parvovirus B19, influenza, CMV and Epstein-Barr virus, according to a later analysis. Cytomegalovirus status was reported to be diagnosed by the classifier with high specificity and sensitivity in both the original and validation cohorts. In this cohort, only TCR beta chains were sequenced, and detectable features were limited by the absence of alpha or paired-chain data. Assigning TCR associations to individual alleles was difficult when HLA alleles, especially DR and DQ, strongly co-occurred. Some IMGT-functional V segments, including TRBV6-2 and TRBV6-3, could not be distinguished by the 87-base-pair reads and were therefore excluded. Presence/absence analyses assumed roughly uniform sequencing depth across donors, an assumption that may not hold. The study gave a list of more than 150 TCR beta chains associated with cytomegalovirus. Three of the identified cytomegalovirus-associated TCR beta chains were confirmed in vitro to be specific for cytomegalovirus antigens. In a later analysis, TCR association rates were found to vary across HLA loci, with the most associated TCRs seen for DRB1 alleles and the fewest for HLA-C alleles.

In total, around 600 healthy bone marrow donors made up the cohort. All cohort members were sampled while nominally healthy, although unrecorded immune exposures were likely present. The donor was CMV seronegative and was included in the group of 352 seronegative cohort members. Every donor gave a peripheral blood sample, and the peripheral blood mononuclear cells from that sample were used for TCR beta sequencing. Genomic DNA was extracted from the blood cell samples with the Qiagen DNeasy Blood Extraction Kit. The sequenced material came from PBMCs. The sequence is built from TRBV10-1 and TRBJ2-1; 7 middle bases align to TRBD1. The TCR comes from a woman between 50 and 59 years old in good health and CMV-seronegative. The nucleotides are TGCGCCAGCAGCCCTCGGACAGGCTACAATGAGCAGTTCTTC. It codes for CASSPRTGYNEQFF.